The next 20 T cell receptor beta chains were all read from a single sample in a study of CD8 T cells in ankylosing spondylitis. TCRdb independently ran MiXCR on the 5' RACE reads; one entry per CDR3 protein. The sample lists approximately 190,000 distinct CDR3 sequences; approximately 12% were seen once. Sequenced material: blood, either unsorted or a sorted T cell fraction (not recorded which). Every receptor here comes from a female donor with ankylosing spondylitis or in good health (not recorded which).

The chain combines TRBV5-1 with TRBJ2-5; TRBD1 might be the D (6 bases). The V end lost 0 bases, the J end lost 5 bases, and 8 bases lay between the germline ends. Germline V gives CDR1 SGHRS, CDR2 YFSETQ. The CDR3 length is 13 residues. CDR3 in DNA: TGCGCCAGCAGCTTGGAACAGGGCGAGACCCAGTACTTC. It codes for CASSLEQGETQYF.

The rearrangement links TRBV18 to TRBJ2-1; D may be TRBD2 (6 bases). From germline, CDR1 is KGHSH and CDR2 LQKENI. The CDR3 covers 18 residues. V gave up 1 base and J gave up 1 base, with 17 bases separating them. DNA of the CDR3: TGTGCCAGCTCACCACGTGACGGGAGTGGTTTTTCCTACAATGAGCAGTTCTTC. Translating gives CASSPRDGSGFSYNEQFF.

The V and J genes are TRBV6-2 or TRBV6-3 and TRBJ2-1, with 8 nucleotides matching TRBD2. The CDR3 is made up of 16 amino acids. V lost 2 bases and J lost 8; bases outside the gene matches: 11. The germline gives CDR1 MNHEY, CDR2 SVGEGT. The CDR3 coding sequence is TGTGCCAGCAGTTACGGCGGCAGGACTAGCATCGATGAGCAGTTCTTC. This gives the protein CASSYGGRTSIDEQFF.

This clonotype was seen many times. The chain combines TRBV5-6 with TRBJ1-1; a possible D gene is TRBD1 (5 bases). With 4 bases removed from V and 6 bases from J, the gap between germline ends came to 13 bases. The CDR3 totals 13 residues. CDR1 is SGHDT, CDR2 YYEEEE, per germline. The CDR3 nucleotides are TGTGCCAGCAGCGCTGCAGGGCGCCCTGAAGCTTTCTTT. Residues: CASSAAGRPEAFF.

This clonotype was seen many times. The chain has TRBV10-3 and TRBJ1-4; D remains ambiguous. The V end lost 6 bases, the J end lost 5 bases, and 19 bases lay between the germline ends. The CDR3 spans 16 residues. Germline lookup yields CDR1 ENHRY and CDR2 SYGVKD. The CDR3, as DNA: TGTGCCATCAGCGAGAGGGCCCGGGCCGGGAATGAAAAACTGTTTTTT. Translating it yields CAISERARAGNEKLFF.

This chain connects TRBV27 to TRBJ2-3; a possible D gene is TRBD1 (6 bases). Trimming took 2 bases from V and 4 from J, leaving 13 bases between them. The CDR3 is 15 residues long. CDR1 MNHEY and CDR2 SMNVEV come from the germline V gene (reference sequence). The CDR3 protein is CASSLLSGVADTQYF. CDR3 nucleotides: TGTGCCAGCAGTTTACTGTCAGGGGTAGCAGATACGCAGTATTTT.

This clonotype was seen many times. The gene calls are TRBV9 and TRBJ1-2; maybe TRBD1 (5 bases). Trimming took 0 bases from V and 2 from J, leaving 5 bases between them. The CDR3 extends over 13 amino acids. Germline lookup yields CDR1 SGDLS and CDR2 YYNGEE. The DNA of the CDR3 is TGTGCCAGCAGCGTAGACAGGAACTATGGCTACACCTTC. Its translation is CASSVDRNYGYTF. The variable domain in full, with the rest retrieved from reference TRBV9 and TRBJ1-2, is DSGVTQTPKHLITATGQRVTLRCSPRSGDLSVYWYQQSLDQGLQFLIQYYNGEERAKGNILERFSAQQFPDLHSELNLSSLELGDSALYFCASSVDRNYGYTFGSGTRLTVV.

The V call is TRBV18, the J call TRBJ2-7; possible D gene TRBD2, 6 bases. The CDR3 length is 14 residues. Germline V gene lookup returns CDR1 KGHSH and CDR2 LQKENI. V was shortened by 1 base and J by 2 bases, with 9 bases between the two germline ends. The CDR3 is CASSPRAGPYEQYF. As DNA, the CDR3 is TGTGCCAGCTCACCACGCGCGGGACCCTACGAGCAGTACTTC.

This clonotype turned up a few times. J is TRBJ1-5 and V is TRBV12-3 or TRBV12-4; TRBD1 might be the D (5 bases). This CDR3 is 17 amino acids long. V was trimmed by 1 base and J by 4 bases, leaving 17 bases between them. The CDR3 DNA follows: TGTGCCAGCAGTTTAGGGCGGGGCGGAGCCCTAAATCAGCCCCAGCATTTT. It is translated as CASSLGRGGALNQPQHF.

This clonotype was observed a handful of times. The chain is built from TRBV5-4 and TRBJ2-3, with D tentatively TRBD1 (6 bases). Germline CDR1 and CDR2: SGHNT and YYREEE (reference sequence). The V and J ends lost 4 bases and 2 bases respectively, with 17 bases between them. The CDR3 runs to 16 residues. In DNA, the CDR3 is TGTGCCAGCAGCCGTTTCAGGGGCGAGGCCACAGATACGCAGTATTTT. Its translation is CASSRFRGEATDTQYF.

This clonotype was seen ten or more times. In nucleotides, the CDR3 is TGTGCCAGCAGTTCGGGGCCTGCCGCCGAAAAACTGTTTTTT. It encodes CASSSGPAAEKLFF. The chain employs TRBV27 and TRBJ1-4; TRBD1 might be the D (5 bases). CDR1 MNHEY and CDR2 SMNVEV come from the germline V gene (reference sequence). Trimming cost V 4 bases and J 8 bases, with 14 bases left between them. There are 14 residues in the CDR3.

In this sample, this clonotype turned up many times. The J gene is TRBJ1-2, the V gene TRBV7-9; D is uncertain. Trimming took off 1 base at V and 8 bases at J, with 8 bases between the two ends. The CDR3 has 12 amino acids. From germline, CDR1 is SEHNR and CDR2 FQNEAQ (reference sequence). The DNA of the CDR3 is TGTGCCAGCAGCTTAGGGTTAGGCGGCTACACCTTC. Amino acid sequence: CASSLGLGGYTF.

This clonotype was counted many times. This rearrangement joins TRBV29-1 to TRBJ2-5; D uncertain. Germline CDR1 SQVTM, CDR2 ANQGSEA. The CDR3 length is 12 residues. The V and J ends lost 3 bases and 2 bases respectively, with 7 bases between them. In nucleotides, the CDR3 is TGCAGCGTTGAGCGGCTTCAAGAGACCCAGTACTTC. It codes for CSVERLQETQYF.

A word on this clonotype: This clone may be a read error of a much larger clone one base away. V and J are TRBV29-1 and TRBJ2-6, with a weak D call TRBD1 (5 bases). The V gene's germline CDR1 is SQVTM and CDR2 ANQGSEA. The CDR3 runs to 14 residues. CDR3 sequence (DNA): TGCAGCGTTGAACTCTTCTCTGGGGCCAACGTCCTGCCTTTC. Translation gives CSVELFSGANVLPF.

This clonotype was picked up a small number of times. The chain joins TRBV5-1 to TRBJ2-1; 7 bases align to TRBD2. Germline assignment: CDR1 SGHRS and CDR2 YFSETQ. Unmatched junction bases numbered 10, after V lost 4 bases and J lost 0 bases. The length of the CDR3 is 17 residues. This chain's CDR3 is CASSISSGGTSYNEQFF. The CDR3 DNA sequence: TGCGCCAGCAGCATCTCTAGCGGCGGGACCTCCTACAATGAGCAGTTCTTC.

This clonotype was detected many times. The V and J genes are TRBV20-1 and TRBJ2-4; 7 nucleotides match TRBD1. V lost 6 bases to trimming and J lost 2 bases; unmatched junction nucleotides: 10. The CDR3 spans 15 residues. CDR1 DFQATT and CDR2 SNEGSKA come from the germline V gene (reference sequence). CDR3 sequence reads: CSAFPGQLSKNIQYF. The CDR3 nucleotides are TGCAGTGCATTCCCGGGACAGCTTTCCAAAAACATTCAGTACTTC.

This clonotype was recorded a few times. V gene TRBV7-9 combines with J gene TRBJ2-7; TRBD2 is a possible D gene (6 bases). The CDR3 has 16 amino acids. Germline assignment: CDR1 SEHNR and CDR2 FQNEAQ (reference sequence). V lost 1 base and J 1 base, leaving 14 bases between the germline ends. The CDR3 DNA reads as TGTGCCAGCAGCTTAGTGGGCGGGACTTTATCCTACGAGCAGTACTTC. Protein product: CASSLVGGTLSYEQYF.

This clonotype was seen at least ten times. The gene calls are TRBV12-3 or TRBV12-4 and TRBJ2-7; the D is unclear. V shed 4 bases and J shed 2 bases, with 9 bases lying between them. CDR3 length equals 13 residues. CDR3 region: CASSSSTPYEQYF. For the CDR3, the DNA is TGTGCCAGCAGTTCCTCGACACCCTACGAGCAGTACTTC.

In its sample, this clonotype was seen a few times. The chain carries TRBV12-3 or TRBV12-4 and TRBJ2-7; maybe TRBD1 (6 bases). Trimming took 3 bases from V and 5 from J, leaving 17 bases between them. The CDR3 contains 15 residues. Written as DNA, the CDR3 is TGTGCCAGCAGTTTGGCACAAGGGGGATCTGACGAGCAGTACTTC. Its translation: CASSLAQGGSDEQYF.

This clonotype was observed at least ten times. Written as DNA, the CDR3 is TGTGCCAGCAGCCCAATGGGCGGGAGGGATACCGGGGAGCTGTTTTTT. It specifies CASSPMGGRDTGELFF. The chain uses TRBV12-3 or TRBV12-4 and TRBJ2-2; 9 nucleotides agree with TRBD2. V shed 6 bases and J 5 bases; nucleotides not matched to a gene: 10. The CDR3 contains 16 residues.